Below are 8 T cell receptor beta chains sequenced from a single sample in a study of CD4 T cells in relation to SARS-CoV-2 and coronaviruses. CD4+ T cells from unexposed donors were obtained before the COVID-19 pandemic (2011-2018). Isolation of CD4+ T cells took place after roughly nine days in culture. Their specific antigens are unknown. Produced via immunoSEQ multiplex PCR; TCRdb's table is partial and in-frame only. The profile shows about 28,000 clones, around three quarters of them singletons. Input material: CD4+ T cells from PBMCs, cultured in vitro. The receptor source for this set is a human donor in good health.

This chain links TRBV24-1 with TRBJ2-1; 10 nucleotides align to TRBD2. CDR1 is KGHDR, CDR2 SFDVKD, per germline. V lost 4 bases and J lost 4; bases outside the gene matches: 3. The CDR3 is 15 amino acids. The CDR3 region has the DNA TGTGCCACCAGTGACTCAGCGGGGGGGTACAATGAGCAGTTCTTC. It yields the protein CATSDSAGGYNEQFF.

The V call is TRBV2, the J call TRBJ2-5, with a tentative D call TRBD2 (5 bases). The CDR3 is 13 residues long. V gave up 8 bases and J gave up 5 bases, with 15 bases separating them. From germline, CDR1 is SNHLY and CDR2 FYNNEI. CDR3 in DNA: TGTGCCAGCGGGGAGCTAGAGCGGGAGACCCAGTACTTC. Its protein product is CASGELERETQYF.

The chain links TRBV9 to TRBJ2-1; the D gene is possibly TRBD2 (6 bases). V lost 5 bases and J lost 2, with 20 bases in between. CDR3 length equals 17 residues. CDR1 is SGDLS and CDR2 is YYNGEE in the germline V gene. Here the CDR3 reads CASSGGLERRAYNEQFF. CDR3 coding DNA: TGTGCCAGCAGTGGGGGGTTGGAGCGGAGGGCCTACAATGAGCAGTTCTTC.

The CDR3 coding sequence is TGTGCCAGCAGCCAAGCAGGACAGGGGGCTCGAAATGAGCAGTTCTTC. This codes for CASSQAGQGARNEQFF. The V gene is TRBV4-2, the J gene TRBJ2-1; 11 positions agree with TRBD1. Germline values: CDR1 LGHNA, CDR2 YNFKEQ. CDR3 length: 16 amino acids. Losses at the gene ends were 1 base for V and 7 bases for J; bases not matched to a gene: 6.

The V and J genes are TRBV6-4 and TRBJ2-1; 8 bases match TRBD2. Losses at the gene ends were 2 bases for V and 2 bases for J; bases not matched to a gene: 2. The length of the CDR3 is 15 residues. Germline V gene sequence: CDR1 MRHNA, CDR2 SNTAGT. CDR3 protein: CASSDPAGAYNEQFF. The DNA of the CDR3 is TGTGCCAGCAGTGACCCAGCGGGGGCCTACAATGAGCAGTTCTTC.

This rearrangement joins TRBV28 to TRBJ1-1, with D possibly being TRBD1 (6 bases). The CDR3 loop spans 15 amino acids. The V end lost 7 bases, the J end lost 2 bases, and 17 bases lay between the germline ends. The V gene's germline CDR1 is MDHEN and CDR2 SYDVKM. CDR3 nucleotide sequence: TGTGCCAGCAAAGACGGACAGACGGCTAACACTGAAGCTTTCTTT. Translation: CASKDGQTANTEAFF.

This chain connects TRBV19 to TRBJ1-6, with 10 bases fitting TRBD1. The germline V gene has CDR1 LNHDA and CDR2 SQIVND (reference sequence). The CDR3 consists of 13 residues. The junction had 5 bases not matched to a gene; V was cut back by 4 bases and J by 14 bases. CDR3 nucleotides: TGTGCCAGTAGTACAACCGGGACAGGGGCCCTCCACTTT. This codes for CASSTTGTGALHF.

This clone was observed a few times. This sequence joins TRBV4-3 and TRBJ1-5; the D gene is possibly TRBD1 (6 bases). Trimming pared 0 bases from V and 2 bases from J, leaving 11 bases between. CDR3 size: 16 residues. CDR1 and CDR2 from the germline V gene are LGHNA and YSLEER. In nucleotides, the CDR3 is TGCGCCAGCAGCCAAGAGGGGGGCTTCGGCAATCAGCCCCAGCATTTT. It specifies CASSQEGGFGNQPQHF.